A single T cell receptor beta chain is shown here with its context. This CDR3 spans 16 amino acids. J gave up 4 bases and V 2 bases, and 6 bases lay outside the gene matches. The germline V gene has CDR1 MNHNS and CDR2 SASEGT. This entry belongs to a study of blood T cell repertoires in COVID-19. The method was immunoSEQ multiplex PCR; TCRdb's version includes in-frame clones alone and lacks a portion of them. The sample shows around 300,000 clones, around 90% of them seen only once. The chain is built from TRBV6-1 and TRBJ2-1, with TRBD1 matching 9 bases. The sample taken for sequencing was PBMCs or T cells enriched from blood (not recorded which). This clonotype was obtained from a woman between 35 and 50 years old who had recovered from COVID-19. The CDR3 nucleotides read TGTGCCAGCAGTGAACAACCGGGACAGGGTTACAATGAGCAGTTCTTC. It translates to CASSEQPGQGYNEQFF.